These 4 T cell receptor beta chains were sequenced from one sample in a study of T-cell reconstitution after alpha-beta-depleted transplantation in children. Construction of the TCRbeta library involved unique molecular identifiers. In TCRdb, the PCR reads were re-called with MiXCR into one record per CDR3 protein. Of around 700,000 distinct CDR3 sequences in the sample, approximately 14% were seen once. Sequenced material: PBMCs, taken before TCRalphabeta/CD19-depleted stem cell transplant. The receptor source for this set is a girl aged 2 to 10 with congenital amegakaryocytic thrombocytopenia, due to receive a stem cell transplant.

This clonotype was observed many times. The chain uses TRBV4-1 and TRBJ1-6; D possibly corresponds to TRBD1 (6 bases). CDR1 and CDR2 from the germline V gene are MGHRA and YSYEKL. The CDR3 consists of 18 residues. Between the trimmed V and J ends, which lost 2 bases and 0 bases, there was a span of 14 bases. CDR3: CASSQFRTESSYNSPLHF. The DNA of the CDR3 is TGCGCCAGCAGCCAATTTAGGACAGAGAGCTCCTATAATTCACCCCTCCACTTT.

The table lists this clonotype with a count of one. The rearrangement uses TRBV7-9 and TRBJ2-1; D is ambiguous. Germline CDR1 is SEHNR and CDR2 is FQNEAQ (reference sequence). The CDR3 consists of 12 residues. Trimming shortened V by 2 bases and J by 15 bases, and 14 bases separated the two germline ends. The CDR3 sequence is CASSLKAQGRFF. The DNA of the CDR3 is TGTGCCAGCAGCTTAAAGGCACAAGGGCGGTTCTTC.

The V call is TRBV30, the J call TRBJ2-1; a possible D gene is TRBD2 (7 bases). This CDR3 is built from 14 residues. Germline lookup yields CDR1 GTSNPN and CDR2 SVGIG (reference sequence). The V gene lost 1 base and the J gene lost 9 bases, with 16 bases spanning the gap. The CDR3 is CAWSAGPRGGEQFF. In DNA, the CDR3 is TGTGCCTGGAGTGCGGGCCCTAGGGGGGGTGAGCAGTTCTTC.

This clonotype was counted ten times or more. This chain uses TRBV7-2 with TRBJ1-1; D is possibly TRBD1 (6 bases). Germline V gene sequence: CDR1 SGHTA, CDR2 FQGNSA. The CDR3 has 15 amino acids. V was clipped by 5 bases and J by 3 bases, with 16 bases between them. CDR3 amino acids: CASSLNRATYTEAFF. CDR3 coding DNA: TGTGCCAGCAGCCTAAACAGGGCTACGTACACTGAAGCTTTCTTT. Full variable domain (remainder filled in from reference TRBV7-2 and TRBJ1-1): GAGVSQSPSNKVTEKGKDVELRCDPISGHTALYWYRQSLGQGLEFLIYFQGNSAPDKSGLPSDRFSAERTGGSVSTLTIQRTQQEDSAVYLCASSLNRATYTEAFFGQGTRLTVV.